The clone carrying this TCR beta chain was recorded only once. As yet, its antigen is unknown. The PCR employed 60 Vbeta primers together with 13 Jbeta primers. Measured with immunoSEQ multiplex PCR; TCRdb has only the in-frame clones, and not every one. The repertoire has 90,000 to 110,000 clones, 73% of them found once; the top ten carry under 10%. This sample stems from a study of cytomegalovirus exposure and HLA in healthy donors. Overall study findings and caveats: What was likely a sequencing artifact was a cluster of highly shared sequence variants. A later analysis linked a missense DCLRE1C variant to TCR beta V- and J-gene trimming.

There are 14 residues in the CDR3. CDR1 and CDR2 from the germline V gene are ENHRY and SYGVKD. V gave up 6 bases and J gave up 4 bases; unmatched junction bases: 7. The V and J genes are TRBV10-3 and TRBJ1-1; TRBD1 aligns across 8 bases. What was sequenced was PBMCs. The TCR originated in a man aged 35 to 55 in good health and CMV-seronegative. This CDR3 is CAIRQGAESTEAFF. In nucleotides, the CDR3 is TGTGCCATCAGGCAGGGGGCGGAAAGCACTGAAGCTTTCTTT.